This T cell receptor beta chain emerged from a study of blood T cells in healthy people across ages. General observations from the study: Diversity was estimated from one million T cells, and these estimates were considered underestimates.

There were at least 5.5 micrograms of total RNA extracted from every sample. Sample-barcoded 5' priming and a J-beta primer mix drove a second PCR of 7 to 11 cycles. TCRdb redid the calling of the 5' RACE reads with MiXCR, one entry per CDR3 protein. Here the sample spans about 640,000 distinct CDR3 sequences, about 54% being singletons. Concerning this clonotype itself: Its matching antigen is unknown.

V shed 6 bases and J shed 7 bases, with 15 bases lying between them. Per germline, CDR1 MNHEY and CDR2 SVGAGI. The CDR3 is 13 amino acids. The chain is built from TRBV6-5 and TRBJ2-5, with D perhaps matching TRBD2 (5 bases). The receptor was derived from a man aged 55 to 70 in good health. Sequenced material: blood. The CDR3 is CASSGLLTGTQYF. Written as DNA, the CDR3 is TGTGCCAGCAGCGGACTTTTAACGGGGACCCAGTACTTC.